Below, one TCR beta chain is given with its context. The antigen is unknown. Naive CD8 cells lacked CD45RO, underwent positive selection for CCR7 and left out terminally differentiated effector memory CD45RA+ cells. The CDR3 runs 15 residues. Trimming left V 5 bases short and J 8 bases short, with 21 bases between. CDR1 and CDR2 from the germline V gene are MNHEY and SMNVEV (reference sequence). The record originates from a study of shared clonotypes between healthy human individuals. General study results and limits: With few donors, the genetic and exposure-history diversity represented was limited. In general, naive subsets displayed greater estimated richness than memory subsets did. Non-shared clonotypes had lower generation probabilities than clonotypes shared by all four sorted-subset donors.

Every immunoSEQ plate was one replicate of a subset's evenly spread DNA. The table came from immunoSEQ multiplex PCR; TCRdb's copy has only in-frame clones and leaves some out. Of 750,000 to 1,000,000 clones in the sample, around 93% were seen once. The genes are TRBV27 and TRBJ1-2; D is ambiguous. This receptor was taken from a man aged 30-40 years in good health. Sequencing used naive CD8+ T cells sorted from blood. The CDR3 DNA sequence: TGTGCCAGCAGTCACCAGCCCGACCCCCTGGGAGGCTACACCTTC. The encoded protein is CASSHQPDPLGGYTF.